These 28 T cell receptor beta chains share one sample of origin, sequenced in a study of human T cells and chemical hapten exposure. Each CDR3 protein gets one entry after TCRdb re-called the RACE reads with MiXCR. The sample has roughly 100,000 distinct CDR3 sequences, approximately 8.2% seen once. This sample's time point: healthy volunteer bleed at 2 weeks. Unfractionated whole blood served as the source for total RNA extraction. Sequenced input: whole blood. The receptor source for this set is a female donor in good health. Some clones in this sample may be carry-over from other donors' samples.

The chain combines TRBV29-1 with TRBJ2-7; 10 bases line up with TRBD2. The CDR3 runs to 16 residues. With V trimmed by 0 bases and J by 9 bases, 14 bases remained unmatched. Germline CDR1 and CDR2: SQVTM and ANQGSEA. Here the CDR3 DNA reads TGCAGCGTTGAAGATCTGGGCCCAGCGGGAGGGCTGGTGCAGTACTTC. Its translation: CSVEDLGPAGGLVQYF.

The genes are TRBV12-3 or TRBV12-4 and TRBJ1-5; D gene uncertain. V was cut by 5 bases and J by 4 bases, with 9 bases left in between. CDR3 length: 13 residues. The CDR3, as DNA: TGTGCCAGCAGTAGGACTCGGAATCAGCCCCAGCATTTT. It is translated as CASSRTRNQPQHF.

This clonotype was found many times. The V call is TRBV12-3 or TRBV12-4, the J call TRBJ2-3; D not certain. The V end was cut by 0 bases, the J end by 6 bases, with 4 bases between. This CDR3 contains 12 residues. In DNA form, the CDR3 reads TGTGCCAGCAGTTTAGCTGGGGATACGCAGTATTTT. Encoded protein: CASSLAGDTQYF.

The rearrangement joins TRBV6-6 to TRBJ2-7, with 7 bases lining up with TRBD1. The CDR3 has 14 amino acids. After removal of 6 bases from V and 3 bases from J, the junction contained 8 bases not matched to a gene. The germline gives CDR1 MNHNY, CDR2 SVGAGI (reference sequence). The CDR3 DNA sequence: TGTGCCAGCAGCTCCGCACAGGGGATCTACGAGCAGTACTTC. Translating it yields CASSSAQGIYEQYF.

The V call is TRBV7-2, the J call TRBJ2-6; D is ambiguous. V lost 6 bases and J 0 bases, leaving 12 bases between the germline ends. Germline V lookup: CDR1 SGHTA, CDR2 FQGNSA. The CDR3 covers 16 residues. CDR3 DNA: TGTGCCAGCAGGTTTTTTCCCTCCTCTGGGGCCAACGTCCTGACTTTC. This codes for CASRFFPSSGANVLTF.

The rearrangement joins TRBV27 to TRBJ2-5; 9 bases align to TRBD1. Germline CDR1 is MNHEY and CDR2 is SMNVEV (reference sequence). The CDR3 runs to 16 residues. The V segment lost 3 bases and the J segment 2 bases; nucleotides outside the gene matches: 7. CDR3: CASSFNGQGLQETQYF. CDR3 nucleotide sequence: TGTGCCAGCAGTTTCAACGGACAGGGGTTACAAGAGACCCAGTACTTC.

The V gene is TRBV19, the J gene TRBJ2-7; possible D gene TRBD2, 5 bases. The CDR3 covers 14 residues. Trimming removed 1 base at V and 2 bases at J, with 9 bases between. Germline V lookup: CDR1 LNHDA, CDR2 SQIVND (reference sequence). The CDR3 is CASSIAGDPYEQYF. In DNA, the CDR3 is TGTGCCAGTAGTATAGCCGGGGATCCCTACGAGCAGTACTTC.

The chain joins TRBV6-5 to TRBJ2-7; no clear D gene. Germline values: CDR1 MNHEY, CDR2 SVGAGI. CDR3 length: 14 amino acids. Trimming cost V 0 bases and J 2 bases, with 8 bases left between them. This CDR3 reads CASSYSISAYEQYF. DNA for the CDR3: TGTGCCAGCAGTTACTCGATCTCGGCCTACGAGCAGTACTTC.

The gene calls are TRBV12-3 or TRBV12-4 and TRBJ1-1, with a tentative D call TRBD1 (5 bases). The CDR3 covers 15 residues. V lost 1 base and J lost 0, with 9 bases in between. For the CDR3, the DNA is TGTGCCAGCAGTTTAGGTGAGGGGCTGAACACTGAAGCTTTCTTT. Translated, it gives CASSLGEGLNTEAFF.

This clonotype was picked up a small number of times. The V and J genes are TRBV30 and TRBJ1-1; D not resolved. Germline values: CDR1 GTSNPN, CDR2 SVGIG (reference sequence). CDR3 length equals 11 residues. V dropped 1 base and J dropped 5 bases, with 5 bases sitting between them. CDR3 in DNA: TGTGCCTGGAGTGGTAGGACTGAAGCTTTCTTT. Protein product: CAWSGRTEAFF.

This clonotype was seen a few times. This sequence joins TRBV20-1 and TRBJ2-3; D not certain. This CDR3 is built from 14 residues. V lost 4 bases and J 4 bases, leaving 15 bases between the germline ends. Germline V gene data show CDR1 as DFQATT and CDR2 as SNEGSKA (reference sequence). The CDR3 loop is CSAIHPPRPDTQYF. The CDR3 DNA is TGCAGTGCTATTCACCCTCCGAGGCCAGATACGCAGTATTTT.

Comment on this clonotype: A much larger clone differs from this one at a single base, so this may be a read error. V gene TRBV30 combines with J gene TRBJ1-2, with TRBD1 matching 10 bases. The CDR3 runs 16 residues. Per germline, CDR1 GTSNPN and CDR2 SVGIG (reference sequence). CDR3 bases: TGTGTCTGGAGTGTACTCTGGGACAGGGGTTCCTATGGCTACACCTTC. Translating it yields CVWSVLWDRGSYGYTF.

The chain carries TRBV2 and TRBJ1-3; 7 bases line up with TRBD1. Germline values: CDR1 SNHLY, CDR2 FYNNEI. V lost 10 bases, J lost 3 bases, and 12 bases stayed unmatched. The CDR3 has 15 residues. CDR3 region: CATSPSTGFGNTIYF. CDR3 sequence (DNA): TGTGCCACCAGCCCCTCGACAGGGTTTGGAAACACCATATATTTT.

This rearrangement joins TRBV6-5 to TRBJ2-7, with TRBD1 matching over 8 bases. CDR3 length: 15 residues. The junction had 11 bases not matched to a gene; V was cut back by 6 bases and J by 4 bases. Germline CDR1 reads MNHEY; CDR2 reads SVGAGI. CDR3 bases: TGTGCCAGCAGAAAGGAAACAGGGGGAGTTTACGAGCAGTACTTC. This translates into CASRKETGGVYEQYF.

This clonotype showed up just a few times. The rearrangement links TRBV29-1 to TRBJ2-7; D is possibly TRBD1 or TRBD2 (6 bases each). The germline V and J ends were trimmed by 1 base and 3 bases, with 13 bases remaining between them. The CDR3 extends over 14 amino acids. Germline-derived CDR1 and CDR2 are SQVTM and ANQGSEA. CDR3 residues: CSVEVRGERYEQYF. As DNA, the CDR3 is TGCAGCGTTGAAGTAAGGGGGGAGCGCTACGAGCAGTACTTC.

The chain recombines TRBV30 with TRBJ2-7, with 7 nucleotides matching TRBD1. CDR1 and CDR2 (germline): GTSNPN, SVGIG (reference sequence). CDR3 size: 16 residues. V lost 0 bases and J lost 3; bases outside the gene matches: 11. In nucleotides, the CDR3 is TGTGCCTGGAGTGTACTATCGGGACAGCGAATCTACGAGCAGTACTTC. Its translation is CAWSVLSGQRIYEQYF.

This clonotype was seen many times. The gene calls are TRBV6-4 and TRBJ1-1; the D is unclear. Germline values: CDR1 MRHNA, CDR2 SNTAGT. V lost 2 bases and J lost 0, with 7 bases in between. The CDR3 is 14 amino acids. This chain's CDR3 is CASSDGGVNTEAFF. CDR3 in DNA: TGTGCCAGCAGTGACGGTGGCGTGAACACTGAAGCTTTCTTT.

The chain links TRBV27 to TRBJ2-3, with 7 positions matching TRBD1. The CDR3 runs 14 residues. Germline V CDR1 and CDR2: MNHEY, SMNVEV (reference sequence). With 3 bases clipped from V and 5 bases from J, the junction kept 5 bases outside the gene matches. The CDR3 spells CASSFSTGVDTQYF. The CDR3, as DNA: TGTGCCAGCAGTTTTTCCACAGGGGTAGATACGCAGTATTTT.

The chain has TRBV6-5 and TRBJ2-6; TRBD1 is a possible D gene (6 bases). Trimming stripped 4 bases from V and 2 bases from J, with 15 bases between. Germline CDR1 reads MNHEY; CDR2 reads SVGAGI. This CDR3 has 17 residues. The DNA of the CDR3 is TGTGCCAGCAGTTCTCTGGGGGCGCGCCCTGGGGCCAACGTCCTGACTTTC. Translating gives CASSSLGARPGANVLTF.

This clonotype came up many times. This chain joins TRBV5-1 and TRBJ2-3; 7 bases align to TRBD1. Germline loops: CDR1 SGHRS, CDR2 YFSETQ. V lost 1 base and J lost 4; bases outside the gene matches: 15. The CDR3 spans 18 residues. The CDR3 DNA sequence: TGCGCCAGCAGCTTGTACTTCTGGCAGCGACAGGGTCCAGATACGCAGTATTTT. Its protein product is CASSLYFWQRQGPDTQYF.

In its sample, this clonotype was seen a few times. CDR3 residues: CATSDKWKTTGELFF. The CDR3 coding sequence is TGTGCCACCAGTGATAAATGGAAAACCACCGGGGAGCTGTTTTTT. The V and J genes are TRBV24-1 and TRBJ2-2; D uncertain. The V and J ends lost 3 bases and 4 bases respectively, with 11 bases between them. Germline CDR1 is KGHDR and CDR2 is SFDVKD. CDR3 length: 15 amino acids.

Ten or more counts support this clonotype. The chain recombines TRBV3-1 with TRBJ1-1; D may be TRBD1 (6 bases). V shed 1 base and J shed 4 bases, with 10 bases lying between them. The CDR3 spans 14 residues. Germline lookup yields CDR1 LGHDT and CDR2 YNNKEL (reference sequence). CDR3 sequence: CASSQVGGLTEAFF. The CDR3 bases are TGTGCCAGCAGCCAAGTAGGGGGTCTCACTGAAGCTTTCTTT. Full variable domain (missing parts from reference TRBV3-1 and TRBJ1-1): DTAVSQTPKYLVTQMGNDKSIKCEQNLGHDTMYWYKQDSKKFLKIMFSYNNKELIINETVPNRFSPKSPDKAHLNLHINSLELGDSAVYFCASSQVGGLTEAFFGQGTRLTVV.

This clonotype was picked up a small number of times. This chain joins TRBV6-1 and TRBJ2-5; TRBD2 might be the D (5 bases). The CDR3 spans 15 residues. Germline CDR1 and CDR2: MNHNS and SASEGT. Trimming stripped 8 bases from V and 0 bases from J, with 16 bases between. The CDR3 DNA is TGTGCCAGCCGAAATGACCCGGGAAACCAAGAGACCCAGTACTTC. Translating gives CASRNDPGNQETQYF.

This clonotype was observed a handful of times. The chain combines TRBV7-8 with TRBJ1-1; 8 bases map to TRBD1. CDR1 and CDR2 (germline): SGHVS, FQNEAQ. CDR3 length: 16 residues. The trim removed 0 bases at V and 1 base at J, leaving 4 bases unmatched. CDR3 in amino acids: CASSLAGGTGNTEAFF. The CDR3 DNA sequence: TGTGCCAGCAGCTTAGCGGGGGGGACAGGGAACACTGAAGCTTTCTTT. Looking up the rest from reference TRBV7-8 and TRBJ1-1 gives the full variable domain: GAGVSQSPRYKVAKRGQDVALRCDPISGHVSLFWYQQALGQGPEFLTYFQNEAQLDKSGLPSDRFFAERPEGSVSTLKIQRTQQEDSAVYLCASSLAGGTGNTEAFFGQGTRLTVV.

This clonotype was detected only a few times. The rearrangement uses TRBV12-3 or TRBV12-4 and TRBJ1-3; D call uncertain. The CDR3 covers 13 residues. The V end was cut by 3 bases, the J end by 4 bases, with 7 bases between. The CDR3 reads CASSFFSGNTIYF. The DNA of the CDR3 is TGTGCCAGCAGTTTCTTCAGCGGAAACACCATATATTTT.

This clonotype was found many times. The chain joins TRBV12-3 or TRBV12-4 to TRBJ1-5; 8 bases agree with TRBD1. The CDR3 sequence is 12 residues long. V shed 5 bases, J shed 7 bases, and the junction held 1 base outside the gene matches. CDR3 coding DNA: TGTGCCAGCAGTGCAGGGGGCCAGCCCCAGCATTTT. Encoded protein: CASSAGGQPQHF.

The chain recombines TRBV4-1 with TRBJ2-3; D remains ambiguous. Per germline, CDR1 MGHRA and CDR2 YSYEKL. The CDR3 covers 14 residues. The ends were cut back, 1 base at V and 3 bases at J, with 8 bases in the middle. The DNA of the CDR3 is TGCGCCAGCAGCCAAGTGGTACTAACAGATACGCAGTATTTT. Translation: CASSQVVLTDTQYF.

This clonotype was counted many times. V gene TRBV7-9 combines with J gene TRBJ2-7, with 10 bases matching TRBD1. This CDR3 region has 15 residues. CDR1 and CDR2 (germline): SEHNR, FQNEAQ (reference sequence). V trimming: 5 bases; J trimming: 5 bases; junction bases outside the gene matches: 9. The CDR3 region has the DNA TGTGCCAGCAGCCGAACTCTGACAGGGGGCCACGAGCAGTACTTC. Protein product: CASSRTLTGGHEQYF.